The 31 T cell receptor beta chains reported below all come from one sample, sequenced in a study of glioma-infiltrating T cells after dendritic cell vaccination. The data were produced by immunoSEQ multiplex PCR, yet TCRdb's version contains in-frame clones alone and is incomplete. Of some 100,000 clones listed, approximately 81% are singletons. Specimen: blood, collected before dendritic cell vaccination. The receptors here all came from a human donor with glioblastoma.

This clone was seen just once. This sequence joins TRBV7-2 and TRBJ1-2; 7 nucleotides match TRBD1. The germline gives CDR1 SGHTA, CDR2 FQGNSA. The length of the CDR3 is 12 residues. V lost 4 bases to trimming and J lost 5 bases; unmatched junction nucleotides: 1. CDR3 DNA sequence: TGTGCCAGCAGCTGGGGACAGTATGGCTACACCTTC. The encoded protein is CASSWGQYGYTF.

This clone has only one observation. CDR3 sequence reads: CASSSPPGAAGLNTEAFF. CDR3 bases: TGTGCCAGCAGCTCTCCCCCGGGTGCGGCGGGGTTGAACACTGAAGCTTTCTTT. This chain joins TRBV7-9 and TRBJ1-1; no firm D call. Germline CDR1 is SEHNR and CDR2 is FQNEAQ (reference sequence). V was pared by 4 bases and J by 0 bases, with 21 bases between. CDR3 length: 18 residues. The full variable domain, in which reference TRBV7-9 and TRBJ1-1 provide the parts outside the CDR3, is DTGVSQNPRHKITKRGQNVTFRCDPISEHNRLYWYRQTLGQGPEFLTYFQNEAQLEKSRLLSDRFSAERPKGSFSTLEIQRTEQGDSAMYLCASSSPPGAAGLNTEAFFGQGTRLTVV.

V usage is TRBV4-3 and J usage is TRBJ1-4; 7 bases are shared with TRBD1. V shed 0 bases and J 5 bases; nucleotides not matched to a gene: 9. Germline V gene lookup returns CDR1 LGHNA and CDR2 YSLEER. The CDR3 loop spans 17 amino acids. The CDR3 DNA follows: TGCGCCAGCAGCCAAGATTGGGTACAGGGGCGGAATGAAAAACTGTTTTTT. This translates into CASSQDWVQGRNEKLFF.

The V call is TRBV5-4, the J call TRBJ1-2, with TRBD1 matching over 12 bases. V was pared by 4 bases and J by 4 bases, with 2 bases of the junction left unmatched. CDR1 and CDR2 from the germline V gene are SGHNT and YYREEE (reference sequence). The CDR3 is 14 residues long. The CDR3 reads CASSGTGGGYGYTF. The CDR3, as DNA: TGTGCCAGCAGCGGGACAGGGGGCGGCTATGGCTACACCTTC.

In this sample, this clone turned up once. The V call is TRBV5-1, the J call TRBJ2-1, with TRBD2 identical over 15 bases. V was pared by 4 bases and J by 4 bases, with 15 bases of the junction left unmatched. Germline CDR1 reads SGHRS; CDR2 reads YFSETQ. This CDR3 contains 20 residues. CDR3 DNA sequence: TGCGCCAGCAGCGCGGCCGGGACTAGCGGGGGGCCGTTGACTTACAATGAGCAGTTCTTC. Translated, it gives CASSAAGTSGGPLTYNEQFF.

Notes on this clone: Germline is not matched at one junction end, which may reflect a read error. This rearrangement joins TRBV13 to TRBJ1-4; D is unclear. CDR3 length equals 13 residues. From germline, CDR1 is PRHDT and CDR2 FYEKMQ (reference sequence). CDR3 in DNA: TGTGCCAGCAGCTTAGCCCTAAATGAAAAACTGCTTTTT. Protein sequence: CASSLALNEKLLF.

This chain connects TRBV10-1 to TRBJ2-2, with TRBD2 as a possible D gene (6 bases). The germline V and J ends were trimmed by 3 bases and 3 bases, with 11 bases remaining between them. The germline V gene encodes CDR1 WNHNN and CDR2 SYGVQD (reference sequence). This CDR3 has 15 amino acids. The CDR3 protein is CASSDFGEDTGELFF. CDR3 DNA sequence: TGCGCCAGCAGTGATTTCGGGGAGGACACCGGGGAGCTGTTTTTT.

The CDR3 protein is CASSLEGALNEQYF. The CDR3 coding sequence is TGCGCCAGCAGCTTGGAGGGGGCACTAAACGAGCAGTACTTC. The gene calls are TRBV5-1 and TRBJ2-7; 7 positions match TRBD1. Trimming took 0 bases from V and 5 from J; bases not matched to a gene: 5. Germline V gene sequence: CDR1 SGHRS, CDR2 YFSETQ. The CDR3 runs to 14 residues.

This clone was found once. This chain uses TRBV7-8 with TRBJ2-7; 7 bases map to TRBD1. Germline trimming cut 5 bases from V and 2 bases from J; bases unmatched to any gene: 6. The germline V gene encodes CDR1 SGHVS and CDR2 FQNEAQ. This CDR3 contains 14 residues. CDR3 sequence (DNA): TGTGCCAGCAGCCTCGAGACAGGGCCCTACGAGCAGTACTTC. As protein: CASSLETGPYEQYF.

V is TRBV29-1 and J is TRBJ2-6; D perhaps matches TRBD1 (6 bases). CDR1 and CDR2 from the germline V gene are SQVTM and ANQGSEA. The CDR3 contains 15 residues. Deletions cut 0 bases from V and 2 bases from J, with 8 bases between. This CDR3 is CSVEEGAAGANVLTF. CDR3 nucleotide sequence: TGCAGCGTTGAAGAGGGGGCGGCTGGGGCCAACGTCCTGACTTTC. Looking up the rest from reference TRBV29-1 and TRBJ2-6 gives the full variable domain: SAVISQKPSRDICQRGTSLTIQCQVDSQVTMMFWYRQQPGQSLTLIATANQGSEATYESGFVIDKFPISRPNLTFSTLTVSNMSPEDSSIYLCSVEEGAAGANVLTFGAGSRLTVL.

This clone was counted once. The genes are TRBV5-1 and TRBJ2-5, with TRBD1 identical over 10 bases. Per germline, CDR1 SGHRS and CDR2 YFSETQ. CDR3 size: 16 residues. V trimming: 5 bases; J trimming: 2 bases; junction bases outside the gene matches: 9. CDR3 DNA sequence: TGCGCCAGCAGGATGACAGGGGGCGCGAGGCAAGAGACCCAGTACTTC. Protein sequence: CASRMTGGARQETQYF.

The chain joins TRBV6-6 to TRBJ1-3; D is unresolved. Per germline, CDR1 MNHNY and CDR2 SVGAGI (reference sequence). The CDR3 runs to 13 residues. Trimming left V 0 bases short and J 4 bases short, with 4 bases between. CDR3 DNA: TGTGCCAGCAGTTACTCTTTAGGAAACACCATATATTTT. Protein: CASSYSLGNTIYF.

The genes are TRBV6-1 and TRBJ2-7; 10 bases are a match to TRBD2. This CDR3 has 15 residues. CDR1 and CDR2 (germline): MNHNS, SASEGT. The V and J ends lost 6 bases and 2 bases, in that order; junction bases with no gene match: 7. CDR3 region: CASRGRAGGPYEQYF. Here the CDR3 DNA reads TGTGCCAGCAGAGGACGAGCGGGGGGGCCCTACGAGCAGTACTTC.

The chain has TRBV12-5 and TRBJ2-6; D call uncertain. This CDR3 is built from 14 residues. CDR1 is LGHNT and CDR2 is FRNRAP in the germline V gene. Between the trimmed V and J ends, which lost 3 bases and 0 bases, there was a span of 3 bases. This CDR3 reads CASGFHSGANVLTF. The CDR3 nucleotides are TGTGCTAGTGGTTTCCACTCTGGGGCCAACGTCCTGACTTTC.

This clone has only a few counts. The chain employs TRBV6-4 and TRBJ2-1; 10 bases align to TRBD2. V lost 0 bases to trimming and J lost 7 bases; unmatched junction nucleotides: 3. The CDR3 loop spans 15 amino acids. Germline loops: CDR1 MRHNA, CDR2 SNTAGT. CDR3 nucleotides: TGTGCCAGCAGTGACTCAACTAGCGGGGCGAATGAGCAGTTCTTC. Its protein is CASSDSTSGANEQFF.

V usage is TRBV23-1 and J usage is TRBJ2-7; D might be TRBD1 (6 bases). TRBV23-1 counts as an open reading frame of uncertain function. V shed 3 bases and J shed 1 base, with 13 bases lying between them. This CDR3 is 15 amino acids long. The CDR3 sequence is CASSHLRQESYEQYF. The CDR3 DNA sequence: TGCGCCAGCAGTCACTTACGACAGGAATCCTACGAGCAGTACTTC.

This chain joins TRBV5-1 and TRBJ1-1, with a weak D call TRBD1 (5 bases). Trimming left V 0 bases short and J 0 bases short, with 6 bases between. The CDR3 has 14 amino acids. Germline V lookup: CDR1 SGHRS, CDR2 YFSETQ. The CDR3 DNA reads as TGCGCCAGCAGCTTGGACAGGTTGAACACTGAAGCTTTCTTT. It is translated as CASSLDRLNTEAFF.

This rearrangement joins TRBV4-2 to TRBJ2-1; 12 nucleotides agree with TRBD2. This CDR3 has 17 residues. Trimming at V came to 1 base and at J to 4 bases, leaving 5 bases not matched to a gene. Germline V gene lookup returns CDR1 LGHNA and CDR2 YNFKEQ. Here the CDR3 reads CASSQASGGAKYNEQFF. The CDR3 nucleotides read TGTGCCAGCAGCCAAGCTAGCGGGGGGGCCAAATACAATGAGCAGTTCTTC.

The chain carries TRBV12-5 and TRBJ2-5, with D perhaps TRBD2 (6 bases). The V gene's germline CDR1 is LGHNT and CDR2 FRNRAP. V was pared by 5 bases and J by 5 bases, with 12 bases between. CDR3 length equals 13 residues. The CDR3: CASGRGGRETQYF. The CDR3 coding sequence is TGTGCTAGTGGTCGAGGAGGGAGGGAGACCCAGTACTTC.

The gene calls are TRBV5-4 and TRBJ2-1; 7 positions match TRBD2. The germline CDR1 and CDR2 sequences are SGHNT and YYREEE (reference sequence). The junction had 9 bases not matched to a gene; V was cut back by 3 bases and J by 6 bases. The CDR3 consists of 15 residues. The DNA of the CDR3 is TGTGCCAGCAGCTCGGGACTAAGCGACGGCAATGAGCAGTTCTTC. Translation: CASSSGLSDGNEQFF.

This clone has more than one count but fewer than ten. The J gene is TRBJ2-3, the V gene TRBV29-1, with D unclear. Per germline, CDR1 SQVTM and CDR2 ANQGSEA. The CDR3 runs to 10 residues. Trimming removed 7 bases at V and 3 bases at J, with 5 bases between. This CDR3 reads CSGGTDTQYF. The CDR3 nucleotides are TGCAGCGGAGGTACAGATACGCAGTATTTT.

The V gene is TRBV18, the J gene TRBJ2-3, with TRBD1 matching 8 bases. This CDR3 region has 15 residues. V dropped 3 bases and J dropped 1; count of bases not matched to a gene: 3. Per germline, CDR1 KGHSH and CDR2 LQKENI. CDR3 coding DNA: TGTGCCAGCTCACCGGGACAGGACCGCACAGATACGCAGTATTTT. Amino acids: CASSPGQDRTDTQYF.

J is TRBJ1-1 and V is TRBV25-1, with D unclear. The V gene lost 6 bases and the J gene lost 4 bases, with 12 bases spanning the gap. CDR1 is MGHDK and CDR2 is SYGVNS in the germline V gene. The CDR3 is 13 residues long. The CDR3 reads CASSGELLTEAFF. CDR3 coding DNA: TGTGCCAGCAGCGGAGAGCTCCTCACTGAAGCTTTCTTT.

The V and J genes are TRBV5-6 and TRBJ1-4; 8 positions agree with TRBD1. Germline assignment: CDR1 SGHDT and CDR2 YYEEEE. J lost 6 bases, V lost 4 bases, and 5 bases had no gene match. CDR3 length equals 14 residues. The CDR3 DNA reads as TGTGCCAGCAGCGTGGACAGGGACGATGAAAAACTGTTTTTT. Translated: CASSVDRDDEKLFF.

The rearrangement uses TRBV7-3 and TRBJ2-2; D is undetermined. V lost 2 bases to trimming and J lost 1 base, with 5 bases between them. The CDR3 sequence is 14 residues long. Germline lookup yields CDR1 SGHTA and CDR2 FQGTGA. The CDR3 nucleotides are TGTGCCAGCAGCTTATTACTGAACACCGGGGAGCTGTTTTTT. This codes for CASSLLLNTGELFF. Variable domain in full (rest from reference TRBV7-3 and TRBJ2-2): GAGVSQTPSNKVTEKGKYVELRCDPISGHTALYWYRQSLGQGPEFLIYFQGTGAADDSGLPNDRFFAVRPEGSVSTLKIQRTERGDSAVYLCASSLLLNTGELFFGEGSRLTVL.

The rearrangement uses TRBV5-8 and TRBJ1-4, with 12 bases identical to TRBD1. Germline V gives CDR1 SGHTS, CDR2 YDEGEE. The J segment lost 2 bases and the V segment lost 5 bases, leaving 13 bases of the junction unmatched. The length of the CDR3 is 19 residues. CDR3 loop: CASRSRDRGRVLTNEKLFF. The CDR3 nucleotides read TGTGCCAGCAGGAGCCGGGACAGGGGGCGAGTTCTCACTAATGAAAAACTGTTTTTT.

DNA of the CDR3: TGTGCCAGCAGCTTGGAACTTAACACTGAAGCTTTCTTT. This sequence encodes CASSLELNTEAFF. The chain is built from TRBV5-4 and TRBJ1-1; no firm D call. This CDR3 comprises 13 residues. Germline V gene lookup returns CDR1 SGHNT and CDR2 YYREEE (reference sequence). V was clipped by 0 bases and J by 2 bases, with 5 bases between them.

CDR3 region: CASSYSGTALWGYTF. CDR3 in DNA: TGTGCCAGCAGTTACTCGGGGACAGCCCTCTGGGGCTACACCTTC. The J gene is TRBJ1-2, the V gene TRBV6-5, with TRBD1 matching 7 bases. There are 15 residues in the CDR3. Germline V gene sequence: CDR1 MNHEY, CDR2 SVGAGI. V trimming: 0 bases; J trimming: 8 bases; junction bases outside the gene matches: 9.

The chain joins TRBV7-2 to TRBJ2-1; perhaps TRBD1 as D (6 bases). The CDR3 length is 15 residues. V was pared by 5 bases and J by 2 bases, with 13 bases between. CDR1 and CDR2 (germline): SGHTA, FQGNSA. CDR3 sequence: CASSHHRDPYNEQFF. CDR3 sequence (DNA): TGTGCCAGCAGCCACCACAGGGACCCCTACAATGAGCAGTTCTTC.

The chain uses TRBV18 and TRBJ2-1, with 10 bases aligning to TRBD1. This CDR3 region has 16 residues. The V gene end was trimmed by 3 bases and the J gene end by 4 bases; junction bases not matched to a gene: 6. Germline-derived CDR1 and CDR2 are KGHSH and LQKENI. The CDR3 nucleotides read TGTGCCAGCTCACCTCCGAGGGACAGGGGATACAATGAGCAGTTCTTC. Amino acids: CASSPPRDRGYNEQFF.

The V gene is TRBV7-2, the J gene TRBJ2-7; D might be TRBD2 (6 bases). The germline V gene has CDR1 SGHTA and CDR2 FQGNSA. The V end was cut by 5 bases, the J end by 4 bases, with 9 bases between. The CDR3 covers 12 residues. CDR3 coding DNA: TGTGCCAGCAGCCCCAGCGGGTACGAGCAGTACTTC. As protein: CASSPSGYEQYF.